These 5 T cell receptor beta chains share one sample of origin, sequenced in a study of blood T cell repertoires in COVID-19 (dated by TCRdb to about 2020). Receptor libraries were prepared by the immunoSEQ multiplex PCR assay. Held by TCRdb, this immuneACCESS table contains in-frame sequences only and omits some clones. Under half of the omission traces to an unresolved V gene where checked; the cause of the rest is unknown. Present in this sample are some 150,000 clones, 84% of which were seen just once. The leading ten clones occupy around 13% of the sample. The source material was peripheral blood. These receptors were taken from a woman aged 70 to 79 with COVID-19, enrolled during active disease.

The rearrangement joins TRBV5-5 to TRBJ1-1; 10 bases are shared with TRBD1. Germline V CDR1 and CDR2: SGHKS, YYEKEE (reference sequence). Trimming took 0 bases from V and 3 from J; bases not matched to a gene: 2. CDR3 size: 15 residues. The CDR3 sequence is CASSLGQGADTEAFF. As DNA, the CDR3 is TGTGCCAGCAGCTTGGGACAGGGGGCGGACACTGAAGCTTTCTTT.

This clone appeared a few times. The chain combines TRBV27 with TRBJ1-2; D is unclear. V dropped 3 bases and J dropped 4 bases, with 15 bases sitting between them. The germline gives CDR1 MNHEY, CDR2 SMNVEV (reference sequence). This CDR3 comprises 15 residues. The CDR3: CASSFRREGTYGYTF. CDR3 in DNA: TGTGCCAGCAGTTTTCGACGGGAGGGAACCTATGGCTACACCTTC.

This clone was observed a few times. The V and J genes are TRBV2 and TRBJ1-5, with TRBD1 matching 9 bases. V shed 6 bases and J 9 bases; nucleotides not matched to a gene: 9. The CDR3 runs to 14 residues. The germline V gene encodes CDR1 SNHLY and CDR2 FYNNEI. As DNA, the CDR3 is TGTGCCAGCAGGGAACAGGGGGCGCTTCGGCCCCAGCATTTT. Encoded protein: CASREQGALRPQHF.

The chain links TRBV12-3 or TRBV12-4 to TRBJ1-5, with D possibly matching TRBD1 (5 bases). V lost 8 bases and J 9 bases, leaving 14 bases between the germline ends. The CDR3 totals 12 residues. The CDR3 sequence: CASGTGLGPQHF. The CDR3 DNA reads as TGTGCCAGCGGGACTGGGCTAGGGCCCCAGCATTTT.

The V and J genes are TRBV10-3 and TRBJ1-1; 7 bases line up with TRBD1. The CDR3 contains 15 residues. The V and J ends lost 7 bases and 4 bases, in that order; junction bases with no gene match: 12. Germline-derived CDR1 and CDR2 are ENHRY and SYGVKD. The CDR3 reads CAIKLTGAGGTEAFF. DNA for the CDR3: TGTGCCATCAAACTTACAGGGGCGGGGGGCACTGAAGCTTTCTTT.